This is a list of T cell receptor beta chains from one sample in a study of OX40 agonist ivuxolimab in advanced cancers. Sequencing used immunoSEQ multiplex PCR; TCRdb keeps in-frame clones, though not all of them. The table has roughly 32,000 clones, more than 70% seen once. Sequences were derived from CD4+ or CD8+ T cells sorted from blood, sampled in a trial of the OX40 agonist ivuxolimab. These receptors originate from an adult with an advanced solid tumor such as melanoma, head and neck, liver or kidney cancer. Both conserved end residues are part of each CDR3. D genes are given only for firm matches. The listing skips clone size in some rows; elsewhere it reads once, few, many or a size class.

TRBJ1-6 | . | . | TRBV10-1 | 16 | TGCGCCAGCAGTGAGGGGACGGGAACCTCGAATTCACCCCTCCACTTT | CASSEGTGTSNSPLHF
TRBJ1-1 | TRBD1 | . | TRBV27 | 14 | TGTGCCAGCAGTCCTAGGACAGGGTTGGCTGAAGCTTTCTTT | CASSPRTGLAEAFF
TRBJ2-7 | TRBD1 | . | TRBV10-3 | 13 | TGTGCCATCAGTGGCGGGACAGGGCGCGAGCAGTACTTC | CAISGGTGREQYF
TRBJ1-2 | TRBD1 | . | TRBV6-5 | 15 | TGTGCCAGCAGTAAAAGGACAGGGGGCAGCTATGGCTACACCTTC | CASSKRTGGSYGYTF
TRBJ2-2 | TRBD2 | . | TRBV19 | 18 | TGTGCCAGTAGTATTGGGGCTAGCGGGGCAATGAACACCGGGGAGCTGTTTTTT | CASSIGASGAMNTGELFF
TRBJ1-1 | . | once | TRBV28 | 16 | TGTGCCAGCAGTCCAACCCCAGGGGCGGGGAACACTGAAGCTTTCTTT | CASSPTPGAGNTEAFF
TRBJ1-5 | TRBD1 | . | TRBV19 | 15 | TGTGCCAGTAGTATCTGGGACAGGGTATACCAGCCCCAGCATTTT | CASSIWDRVYQPQHF
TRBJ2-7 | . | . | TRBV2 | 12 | TGTGCCAGCCAACGGGAGACCTACGAGCAGTACTTC | CASQRETYEQYF
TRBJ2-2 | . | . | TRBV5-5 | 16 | TGTGCCAGCAGCTTGGAGGCGGTCGCGAACACCGGGGAGCTGTTTTTT | CASSLEAVANTGELFF
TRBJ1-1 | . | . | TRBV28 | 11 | TGTGCCAGCAGTTTACTCGGTGAAGCTTTCTTT | CASSLLGEAFF
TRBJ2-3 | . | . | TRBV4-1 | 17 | TGCGCCAGCAGCCAAGCCTCAGGTCCGGGGGGCACAGATACGCAGTATTTT | CASSQASGPGGTDTQYF
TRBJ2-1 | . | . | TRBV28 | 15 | TGTGCCAGCAGTTTAGCTCGGATTGGCCTGAATGAGCAGTTCTTC | CASSLARIGLNEQFF
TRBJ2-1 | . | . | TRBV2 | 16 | TGTGCCAGCAGTGAAGTAACCCCTAACTCCTACAATGAGCAGTTCTTC | CASSEVTPNSYNEQFF
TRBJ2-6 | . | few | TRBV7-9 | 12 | TGTGCCAGTTACTCTGGGGCCAACGTCCTGACTTTC | CASYSGANVLTF
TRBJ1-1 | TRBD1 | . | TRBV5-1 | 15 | TGCGCCAGCAGCCAACAGACAGGGGGCATCACTGAAGCTTTCTTT | CASSQQTGGITEAFF
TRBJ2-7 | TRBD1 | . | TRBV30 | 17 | TGTGCCTGGAGTCCCCCCCCCGGACAGGGGGGTCCCTACGAGCAGTACTTC | CAWSPPPGQGGPYEQYF
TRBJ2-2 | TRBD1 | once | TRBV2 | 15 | TGTGCCAGCAAAAAACAGGGGGCTATTGCCGGGGAGCTGTTTTTT | CASKKQGAIAGELFF
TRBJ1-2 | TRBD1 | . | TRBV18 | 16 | TGTGCCAGCTCAGGGGGGGTCGGACAGGGCCTCTATGGCTACACCTTC | CASSGGVGQGLYGYTF
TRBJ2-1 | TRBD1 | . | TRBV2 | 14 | TGTGCCAGCAGAATCAGGGGGCGCAACGATGAGCAGTTCTTC | CASRIRGRNDEQFF
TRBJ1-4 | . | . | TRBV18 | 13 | TGTGCCAGCTCACCACCCGGGAATGAAAAACTGTTTTTT | CASSPPGNEKLFF
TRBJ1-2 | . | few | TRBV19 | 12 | TGTGCCAGTAACCCAGGGGACTATGGCTACACCTTC | CASNPGDYGYTF
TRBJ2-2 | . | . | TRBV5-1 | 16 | TGCGCCAGCACCCCCCGGGCAGGGGGAGGCACCGGGGAGCTGTTTTTT | CASTPRAGGGTGELFF
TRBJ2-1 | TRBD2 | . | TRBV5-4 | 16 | TGTGCCAGCAGCTTGGGATCTAGCGGGGGGTTAGTTGAGCAGTTCTTC | CASSLGSSGGLVEQFF
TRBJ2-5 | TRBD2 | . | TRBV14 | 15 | TGTGCCAGCAGCCGAAACCTAGCGGGGGGAGAGACCCAGTACTTC | CASSRNLAGGETQYF
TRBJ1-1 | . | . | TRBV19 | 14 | TGTGCCAGTAGTATACAGGGACTAAACACTGAAGCTTTCTTT | CASSIQGLNTEAFF
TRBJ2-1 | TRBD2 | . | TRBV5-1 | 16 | TGCGCCAGCAGCCCCCCTGTGGTAGCGGGATACAATGAGCAGTTCTTC | CASSPPVVAGYNEQFF
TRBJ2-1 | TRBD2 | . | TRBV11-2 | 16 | TGTGCCAGCAGCCCCCGGACTAGCGGGGTTGATAATGAGCAGTTCTTC | CASSPRTSGVDNEQFF
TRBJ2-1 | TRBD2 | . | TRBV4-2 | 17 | TGTGCCAGCAGCCAAGGGGCTAGCGGGGGGCGATACAATGAGCAGTTCTTC | CASSQGASGGRYNEQFF
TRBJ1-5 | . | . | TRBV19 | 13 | TGTGCCAGTAGTATAGAGGGAGGTCAGCCCCAGCATTTT | CASSIEGGQPQHF
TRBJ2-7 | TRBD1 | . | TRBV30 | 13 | TGTGCCTGGGGCCGGGACAGACCCTACGAGCAGTACTTC | CAWGRDRPYEQYF
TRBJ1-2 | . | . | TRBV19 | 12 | TGTGCCAGCAAGAGGGGAGAGTATGGCTACACCTTC | CASKRGEYGYTF
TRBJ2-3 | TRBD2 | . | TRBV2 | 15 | TGTGCCAGCAGCCCACTAGCGGGGCTGACGGATACGCAGTATTTT | CASSPLAGLTDTQYF
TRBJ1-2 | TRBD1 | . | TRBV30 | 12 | TGTGCCCTCTCGACAGGGGCCTATGGCTACACCTTC | CALSTGAYGYTF
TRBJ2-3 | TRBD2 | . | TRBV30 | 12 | TGTGCCTGGAGTGTTAGCGGGGGGCGCTCATTCTTT | CAWSVSGGRSFF
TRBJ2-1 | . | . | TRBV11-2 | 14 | TGTGCCAGCAGCTTAGCGCAGAACTACAATGAGCAGTTCTTC | CASSLAQNYNEQFF
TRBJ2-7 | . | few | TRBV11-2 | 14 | TGTGCCAGCAGCTTAGCTTGGACGGGATACGAGCAGTACTTC | CASSLAWTGYEQYF
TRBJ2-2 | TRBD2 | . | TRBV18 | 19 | TGTGCCAGCTCATCCCGGGATCCAACAGGACTAGCGGGGACCGGGGAGCTGTTTTTT | CASSSRDPTGLAGTGELFF
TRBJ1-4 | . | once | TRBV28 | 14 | TGTGCCAGCAGTGACGGACCCACTAATGAAAAACTGTTTTTT | CASSDGPTNEKLFF
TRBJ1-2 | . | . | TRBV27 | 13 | TGTGCCAGCAGTTCGGGACAACCAGGAGGCTACACCTTC | CASSSGQPGGYTF
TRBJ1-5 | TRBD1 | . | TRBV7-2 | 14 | TGTGCCAGCAGCTCGGGACAGGGGAATCAGCCCCAGCATTTT | CASSSGQGNQPQHF
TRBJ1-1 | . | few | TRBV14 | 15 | TGTGCCAGCAGCTTTTTTGCCGGGGGGCGGAGTGAAGCTTTCTTT | CASSFFAGGRSEAFF
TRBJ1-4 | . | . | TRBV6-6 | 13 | TGTGCCAGCACATACTACCCTAATGAAAAACTGTTTTTT | CASTYYPNEKLFF
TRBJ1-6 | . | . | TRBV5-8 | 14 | TGTGCCAGCAGGAAAATACAGGGTAATTCACCCCTCCACTTT | CASRKIQGNSPLHF
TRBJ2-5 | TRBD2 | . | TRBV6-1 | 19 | TGTGCCAGCAGTGAATCACTAGCGGGGGGGCCAGGGAGGGAAGAGACCCAGTACTTC | CASSESLAGGPGREETQYF
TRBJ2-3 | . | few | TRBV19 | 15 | TGTGCCAGTAGCATAAACGGACCAGAAACAGATACGCAGTATTTT | CASSINGPETDTQYF
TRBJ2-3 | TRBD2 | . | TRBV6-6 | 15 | TGTGCCAGCAGTCAACTAGCGGGGGTTGCAGATACGCAGTATTTT | CASSQLAGVADTQYF
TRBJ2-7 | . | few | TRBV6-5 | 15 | TGTGCCAGCAGTTCCCAAGCCTGGGGAGCTTACGAGCAGTACTTC | CASSSQAWGAYEQYF
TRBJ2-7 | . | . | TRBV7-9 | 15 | TGTGCCAGCAGCCTCGGACCAGGGAGCTCCTACGAGCAGTACTTC | CASSLGPGSSYEQYF